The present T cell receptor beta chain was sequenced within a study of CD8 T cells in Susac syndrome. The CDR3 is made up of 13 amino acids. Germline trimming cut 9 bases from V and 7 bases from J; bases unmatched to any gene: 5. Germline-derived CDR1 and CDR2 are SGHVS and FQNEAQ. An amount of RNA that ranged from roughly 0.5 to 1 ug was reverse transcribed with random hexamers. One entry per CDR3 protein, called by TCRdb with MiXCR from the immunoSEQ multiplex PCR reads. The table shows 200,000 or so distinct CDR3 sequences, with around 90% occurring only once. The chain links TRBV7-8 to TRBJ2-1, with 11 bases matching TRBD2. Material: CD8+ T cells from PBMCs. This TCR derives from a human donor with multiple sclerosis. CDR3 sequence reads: CASIAGGLNEQFF. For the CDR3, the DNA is TGTGCCAGTATAGCGGGGGGGCTAAATGAGCAGTTCTTC. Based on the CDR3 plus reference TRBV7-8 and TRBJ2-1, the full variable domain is GAGVSQSPRYKVAKRGQDVALRCDPISGHVSLFWYQQALGQGPEFLTYFQNEAQLDKSGLPSDRFFAERPEGSVSTLKIQRTQQEDSAVYLCASIAGGLNEQFFGPGTRLTVL.